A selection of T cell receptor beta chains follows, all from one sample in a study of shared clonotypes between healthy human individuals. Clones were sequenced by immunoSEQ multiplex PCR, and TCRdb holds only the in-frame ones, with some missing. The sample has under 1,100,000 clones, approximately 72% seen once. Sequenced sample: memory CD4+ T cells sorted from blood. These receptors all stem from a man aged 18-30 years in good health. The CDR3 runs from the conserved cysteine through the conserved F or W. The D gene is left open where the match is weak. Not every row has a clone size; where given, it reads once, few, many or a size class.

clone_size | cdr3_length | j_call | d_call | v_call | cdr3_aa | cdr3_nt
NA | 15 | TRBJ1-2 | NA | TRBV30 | CAWSAPERGNYGYTF | TGTGCCTGGAGCGCTCCGGAGCGGGGAAACTATGGCTACACCTTC
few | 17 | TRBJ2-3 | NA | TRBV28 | CASSSNTGKTSTDTQYF | TGTGCCAGCAGTTCGAACACCGGAAAAACTAGCACAGATACGCAGTATTTT
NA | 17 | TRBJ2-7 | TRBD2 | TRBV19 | CASSISGTSGNTYEQYF | TGTGCCAGTAGTATATCCGGGACTAGCGGGAACACCTACGAGCAGTACTTC
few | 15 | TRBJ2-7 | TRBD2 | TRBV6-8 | CASSPTSGRTHEQYF | TGTGCCAGCAGCCCGACTAGCGGGAGGACACACGAGCAGTACTTC
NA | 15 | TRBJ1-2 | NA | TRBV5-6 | CASSLGRRANYGYTF | TGTGCCAGCAGTCTGGGACGGAGAGCCAACTATGGCTACACCTTC
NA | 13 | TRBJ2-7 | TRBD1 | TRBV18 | CASSPQGAYEQYF | TGTGCCAGCTCACCACAGGGGGCTTACGAGCAGTACTTC
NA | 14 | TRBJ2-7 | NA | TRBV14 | CASSQDLVSEEQYF | TGTGCCAGCAGCCAAGATCTTGTTAGTGAAGAGCAGTACTTC
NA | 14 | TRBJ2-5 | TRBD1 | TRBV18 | CASSDGQGAKTQYF | TGTGCCAGCTCCGATGGACAGGGGGCAAAGACCCAGTACTTC
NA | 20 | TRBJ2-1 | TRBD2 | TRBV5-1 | CASSPTRGILAGGIRNEQFF | TGCGCCAGCAGCCCCACGCGGGGTATTCTAGCGGGAGGTATTAGGAATGAGCAGTTCTTC
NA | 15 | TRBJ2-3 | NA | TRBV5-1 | CASSLAQTSTDTQYF | TGCGCCAGCAGCTTGGCACAGACTAGCACAGATACGCAGTATTTT
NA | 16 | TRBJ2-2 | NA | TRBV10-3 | CAISDPDSSNTGELFF | TGTGCCATCAGTGACCCGGACAGTTCTAACACCGGGGAGCTGTTTTTT
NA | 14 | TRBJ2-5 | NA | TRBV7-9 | CASSSLVNQETQYF | TGTGCCAGCAGCTCGCTAGTAAACCAAGAGACCCAGTACTTC
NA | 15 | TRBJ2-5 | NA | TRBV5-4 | CASSYDRTIKETQYF | TGTGCCAGCAGCTATGACAGGACTATCAAAGAGACCCAGTACTTC
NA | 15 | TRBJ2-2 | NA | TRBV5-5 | CASSFFAQNTGELFF | TGTGCCAGCAGCTTCTTTGCACAGAACACCGGGGAGCTGTTTTTT
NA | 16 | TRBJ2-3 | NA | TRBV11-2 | CASSSPGGPSTDTQYF | TGTGCCAGCAGCTCCCCAGGCGGCCCTAGCACAGATACGCAGTATTTT
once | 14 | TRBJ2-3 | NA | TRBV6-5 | CASSSGGFTDTQYF | TGTGCCAGCAGTTCGGGGGGCTTCACAGATACGCAGTATTTT
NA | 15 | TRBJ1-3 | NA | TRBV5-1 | CATDNRTNSGNTIYF | TGCGCCACCGACAACAGGACAAACTCTGGAAACACCATATATTTT
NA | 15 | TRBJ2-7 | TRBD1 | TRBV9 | CASSVGTGKKNEQYF | TGTGCCAGCAGCGTCGGGACAGGGAAAAAGAACGAGCAGTACTTC
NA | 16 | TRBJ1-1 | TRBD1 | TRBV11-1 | CASSWAGQGVNTEAFF | TGTGCCAGCAGCTGGGCGGGCCAGGGGGTGAACACTGAAGCTTTCTTT
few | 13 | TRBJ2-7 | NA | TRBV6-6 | CASSWGRESEQYF | TGTGCCAGCAGCTGGGGCAGGGAGAGTGAGCAGTACTTC
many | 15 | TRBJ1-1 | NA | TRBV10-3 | CAISEGGQMNTEAFF | TGTGCCATCAGTGAGGGTGGGCAGATGAACACTGAAGCTTTCTTT
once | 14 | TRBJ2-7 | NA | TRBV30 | CAWSVGGKSYEQYF | TGTGCCTGGAGTGTTGGAGGGAAATCCTACGAGCAGTACTTC
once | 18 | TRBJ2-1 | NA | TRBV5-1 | CASSLAKGLLNSYNEQFF | TGCGCCAGCAGCTTGGCCAAGGGGCTACTTAACTCCTACAATGAGCAGTTCTTC
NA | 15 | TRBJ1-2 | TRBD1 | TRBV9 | CASAKGTGERWGYTF | TGTGCCAGCGCAAAAGGGACAGGGGAAAGGTGGGGCTACACCTTC
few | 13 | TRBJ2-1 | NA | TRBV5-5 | CASSLMSDNEQFF | TGTGCCAGCAGCTTGATGAGTGACAATGAGCAGTTCTTC
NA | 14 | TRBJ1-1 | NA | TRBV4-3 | CASSQGGRDTEAFF | TGCGCCAGCAGCCAAGGGGGTCGAGACACTGAAGCTTTCTTT
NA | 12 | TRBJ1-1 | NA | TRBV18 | CASSLGQSEAFF | TGTGCCAGCTCACTAGGACAGAGTGAAGCTTTCTTT
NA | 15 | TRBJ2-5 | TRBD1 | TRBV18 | CASSPRQGPLETQYF | TGTGCCAGCTCACCGAGACAGGGGCCGCTGGAGACCCAGTACTTC
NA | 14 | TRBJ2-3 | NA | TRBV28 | CASSLNPRPDTQYF | TGTGCCAGCAGTTTAAACCCCCGGCCCGATACGCAGTATTTT
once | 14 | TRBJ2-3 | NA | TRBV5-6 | CASSPGSGRDTQYF | TGTGCCAGCAGCCCCGGGTCAGGGCGGGATACGCAGTATTTT
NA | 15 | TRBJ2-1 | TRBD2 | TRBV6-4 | CASQLAGGSYNEQFF | TGTGCCAGCCAATTGGCGGGGGGGAGCTACAATGAGCAGTTCTTC
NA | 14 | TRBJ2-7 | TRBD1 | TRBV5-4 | CASSLVGQGAVQYF | TGTGCCAGCAGCTTGGTGGGACAGGGGGCGGTGCAGTACTTC
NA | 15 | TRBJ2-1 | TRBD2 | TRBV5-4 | CASREGLAGFREQFF | TGTGCCAGCAGGGAGGGACTAGCGGGGTTTCGTGAGCAGTTCTTC
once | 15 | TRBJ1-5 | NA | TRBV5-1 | CASSPAGGSNQPQHF | TGCGCCAGCAGCCCCGCCGGAGGGAGCAATCAGCCCCAGCATTTT
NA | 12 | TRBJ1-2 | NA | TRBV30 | CACRRGLLGYTF | TGTGCCTGCCGAAGGGGCCTCCTAGGCTACACCTTC
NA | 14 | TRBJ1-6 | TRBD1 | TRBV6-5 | CASSRDRKDSPLHF | TGTGCCAGCAGCCGGGACAGGAAAGATTCACCCCTCCACTTT
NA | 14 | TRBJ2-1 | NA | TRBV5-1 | CASSISWGTNEQFF | TGCGCCAGCAGCATATCGTGGGGTACGAATGAGCAGTTCTTC
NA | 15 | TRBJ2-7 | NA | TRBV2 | CASSGMDGETYEQYF | TGTGCCAGCAGTGGAATGGACGGCGAGACCTACGAGCAGTACTTC
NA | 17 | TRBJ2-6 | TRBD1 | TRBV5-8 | CASSTNTGGAGANVLTF | TGTGCCAGCAGCACCAATACAGGGGGCGCTGGGGCCAACGTCCTGACTTTC
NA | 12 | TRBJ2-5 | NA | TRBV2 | CASSQEVETQYF | TGTGCCAGCAGTCAGGAAGTGGAGACCCAGTACTTC
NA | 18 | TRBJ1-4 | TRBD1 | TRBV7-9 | CASSPGRDSLATNEKLFF | TGTGCCAGCAGCCCGGGCAGGGACAGCCTCGCAACTAATGAAAAACTGTTTTTT
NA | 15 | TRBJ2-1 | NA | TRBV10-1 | CASSESLEQHNEQFF | TGCGCCAGCAGTGAGTCGTTGGAACAGCACAATGAGCAGTTCTTC
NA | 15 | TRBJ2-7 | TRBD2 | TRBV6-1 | CASSGRTSGRNEQYF | TGTGCCAGCAGTGGCCGGACTAGCGGGAGAAACGAGCAGTACTTC
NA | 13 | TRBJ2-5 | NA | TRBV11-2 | CASSPGLKETQYF | TGTGCCAGCAGCCCGGGGTTGAAAGAGACCCAGTACTTC
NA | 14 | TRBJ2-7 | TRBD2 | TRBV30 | CAWSRGGSSYEQYF | TGTGCCTGGAGTCGGGGGGGATCCTCCTACGAGCAGTACTTC
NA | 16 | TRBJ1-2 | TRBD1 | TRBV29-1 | CSVEDVEQGRGYGYTF | TGCAGCGTTGAAGATGTAGAACAGGGGAGGGGGTATGGCTACACCTTC
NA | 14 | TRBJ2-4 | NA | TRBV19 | CAKTHTQAKNIQYF | TGTGCCAAGACCCACACCCAAGCCAAAAACATTCAGTACTTC
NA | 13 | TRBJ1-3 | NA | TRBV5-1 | CASSRGGGNTIYF | TGCGCCAGCAGCCGTGGAGGGGGAAACACCATATATTTT
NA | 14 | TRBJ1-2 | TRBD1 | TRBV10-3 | CAISETGTGNGYTF | TGTGCCATCAGTGAGACCGGGACAGGGAACGGCTACACCTTC
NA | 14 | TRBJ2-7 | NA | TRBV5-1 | CASSLAEYAYEQYF | TGCGCCAGCAGCTTGGCCGAGTACGCCTACGAGCAGTACTTC
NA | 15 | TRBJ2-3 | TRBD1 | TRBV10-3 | CAISAQGASTDTQYF | TGTGCCATCAGTGCACAGGGGGCCAGCACAGATACGCAGTATTTT
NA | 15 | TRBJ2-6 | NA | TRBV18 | CASTSTGTGANVLTF | TGTGCCAGCACGTCCACAGGGACTGGGGCCAACGTCCTGACTTTC
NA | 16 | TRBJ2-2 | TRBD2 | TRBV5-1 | CASRVGLAGGTGELFF | TGCGCCAGCAGAGTTGGGCTAGCGGGAGGAACCGGGGAGCTGTTTTTT